Below, 8 T cell receptor beta chains from the same sample are listed, as sequenced in a study of response to subunit inactivated influenza vaccine. Using its own MiXCR run on the RT-PCR reads, TCRdb lists one record per CDR3 protein. Among around 300,000 distinct CDR3 sequences listed, approximately 21% were seen once. Sequencing was performed on PBMCs from blood, taken less than 22 months after vaccination. The receptors originated from a man aged 45 to 70 who received an inactivated influenza vaccine.

J is TRBJ1-5 and V is TRBV28; perhaps TRBD1 as D (5 bases). Per the germline V gene, CDR1 is MDHEN and CDR2 is SYDVKM. With 4 bases removed from V and 0 bases from J, the gap between germline ends came to 16 bases. The CDR3 spans 17 residues. The CDR3 DNA follows: TGTGCCAGCAGTTCATGGGGGTGGCAACATAGCAATCAGCCCCAGCATTTT. Translation: CASSSWGWQHSNQPQHF.

This clonotype showed up just a few times. The genes are TRBV7-6 and TRBJ1-1; D unclear. Trimming removed 5 bases from V and 1 base from J, with 11 bases in between. In germline, CDR1 is SGHVS, CDR2 FNYEAQ. The CDR3 contains 14 residues. DNA of the CDR3: TGTGCCAGCAGCCTCGGACTTACGAACACTGAAGCTTTCTTT. Translating gives CASSLGLTNTEAFF.

This clonotype was observed a handful of times. This chain uses TRBV12-3 or TRBV12-4 with TRBJ1-4, with a tentative D call TRBD1 (5 bases). The length of the CDR3 is 12 residues. The V gene lost 1 base and the J gene lost 14 bases, with 11 bases spanning the gap. The CDR3 reads CASSLEAGVLFF. DNA for the CDR3: TGTGCCAGCAGTTTAGAAGCGGGGGTTCTGTTTTTT.

The chain recombines TRBV7-2 with TRBJ2-5; TRBD1 is a possible D gene (5 bases). The V gene's germline CDR1 is SGHTA and CDR2 FQGNSA. This CDR3 spans 14 amino acids. V was cut by 5 bases and J by 0 bases, with 10 bases left in between. CDR3 coding DNA: TGTGCCAGCAGCATGACAGCGTACCAAGAGACCCAGTACTTC. This gives the protein CASSMTAYQETQYF.

This clonotype has a handful of counts. This chain connects TRBV29-1 to TRBJ2-1; D uncertain. The germline V gene has CDR1 SQVTM and CDR2 ANQGSEA. V was cut by 4 bases and J by 8 bases, with 6 bases left in between. The CDR3 spans 10 residues. The CDR3 loop reads CSVVDHEQFF. CDR3 in DNA: TGCAGCGTTGTTGATCATGAGCAGTTCTTC.

This clonotype was recorded a few times. The V and J genes are TRBV7-2 and TRBJ2-2; TRBD2 aligns across 9 bases. Germline lookup yields CDR1 SGHTA and CDR2 FQGNSA. The J segment lost 5 bases and the V segment lost 6 bases, leaving 7 bases of the junction unmatched. The CDR3 consists of 15 residues. The CDR3 coding sequence is TGTGCCAGCAGATCCGGGACTAGCCTAACCGGGGAGCTGTTTTTT. Encoded protein: CASRSGTSLTGELFF.

This clonotype was detected a few times. The chain is built from TRBV20-1 and TRBJ2-3; no reliable D call. This CDR3 comprises 15 residues. Trimming pared 3 bases from V and 0 bases from J, leaving 13 bases between. Germline V gene lookup returns CDR1 DFQATT and CDR2 SNEGSKA (reference sequence). The CDR3 DNA sequence: TGCAGTGCTAGGTCATATCGGGCTAGCACAGATACGCAGTATTTT. Translating gives CSARSYRASTDTQYF.

The chain links TRBV5-4 to TRBJ2-1; TRBD2 agrees at 14 bases. After removal of 5 bases from V and 8 bases from J, the junction contained 12 bases not matched to a gene. CDR3 length: 17 residues. Per germline, CDR1 SGHNT and CDR2 YYREEE (reference sequence). The chain's CDR3 is CASSSALPTSGRDEQFF. CDR3 nucleotide sequence: TGTGCCAGCAGTTCAGCCCTTCCGACTAGCGGGAGGGATGAGCAGTTCTTC.